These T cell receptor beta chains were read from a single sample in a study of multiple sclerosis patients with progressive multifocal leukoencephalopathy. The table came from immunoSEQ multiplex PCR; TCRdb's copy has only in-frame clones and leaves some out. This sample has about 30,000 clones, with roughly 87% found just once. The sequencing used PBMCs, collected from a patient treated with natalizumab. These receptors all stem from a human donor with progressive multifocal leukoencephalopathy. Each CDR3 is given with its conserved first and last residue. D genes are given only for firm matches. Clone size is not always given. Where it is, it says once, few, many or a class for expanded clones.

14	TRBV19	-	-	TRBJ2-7	TGTGCCAGCCAAGGGAGCGGCACTTCCTACGAGCAGTACTTC	CASQGSGTSYEQYF
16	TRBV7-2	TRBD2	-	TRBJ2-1	TGTGCCAGCAGCTTAGCCCCGGGACTAGCGGCCGGGAGAATGTTCTTC	CASSLAPGLAAGRMFF
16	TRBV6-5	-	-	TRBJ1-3	TGTGCCAGCAGTTACTCGGCCCCCGGGACAAGTAACACCATATATTTT	CASSYSAPGTSNTIYF
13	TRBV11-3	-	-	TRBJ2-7	TGTGCCAGCAGCCGGAGGGGCGACCACGAGCAGTACTTC	CASSRRGDHEQYF
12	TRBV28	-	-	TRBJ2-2	TGTGCCAGCAGTTTGGTAACCGGGGAGCTGTTTTTT	CASSLVTGELFF
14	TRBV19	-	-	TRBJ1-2	TGTGCCAGTAGTTCGCGGGGTTCTAACTATGGCTACACCTTC	CASSSRGSNYGYTF
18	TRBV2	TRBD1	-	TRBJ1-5	TGTGCCAGCAGTGATATCGACAGGGGGCAAATGAGCAATCAGCCCCAGCATTTT	CASSDIDRGQMSNQPQHF
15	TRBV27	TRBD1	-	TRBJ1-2	TGTGCCAGCAGCCAGACAGGGGGCGAGCACTATGGCTACACCTTC	CASSQTGGEHYGYTF
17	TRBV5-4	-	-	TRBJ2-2	TGTGCCAGCAGCTCCGACCCACAGGGTCAGAGGTCCGGGGAGCTGTTTTTT	CASSSDPQGQRSGELFF
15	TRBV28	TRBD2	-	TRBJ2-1	TGTGCCAGCAGACCGAGTAGCGGGAGGGGGAATGAGCAGTTCTTC	CASRPSSGRGNEQFF
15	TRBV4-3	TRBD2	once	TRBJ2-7	TGCGCCAGCAGCCGCGGGGCGGGAGGTCCCTACGAGCAGTACTTC	CASSRGAGGPYEQYF
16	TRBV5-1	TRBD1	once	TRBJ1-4	TGCGCCAGCAGCCCGGGACAGCTTGCAACTAATGAAAAACTGTTTTTT	CASSPGQLATNEKLFF
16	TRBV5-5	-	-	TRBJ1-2	TGTGCCAGCAGCCTAGAGGGGGGCACGATCGGCTATGGCTACACCTTC	CASSLEGGTIGYGYTF
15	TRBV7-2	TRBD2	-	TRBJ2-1	TGTGCCAGCAGCCGACTAGCGGGCTCCTACAATGAGCAGTTCTTC	CASSRLAGSYNEQFF
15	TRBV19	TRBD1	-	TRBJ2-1	TGTGCCAGCCAGGTACAGGGGGCGTATAACAATGAGCAGTTCTTC	CASQVQGAYNNEQFF
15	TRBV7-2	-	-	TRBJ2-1	TGTGCCAGCGGCAAGGGACGCTATCCTTACAATGAGCAGTTCTTC	CASGKGRYPYNEQFF
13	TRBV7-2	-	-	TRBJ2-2	TGTGCCAGCATTTCAGGGAGCACCGGGGAGCTGTTTTTT	CASISGSTGELFF
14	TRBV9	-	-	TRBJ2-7	TGTGCCAGCAGCGTTCGGGAGTTGACCCACGAGCAGTACTTC	CASSVRELTHEQYF
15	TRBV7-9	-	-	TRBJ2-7	TGTGCCAGCAGCTTACTGTTTCGAGGCGGCTACGAGCAGTACTTC	CASSLLFRGGYEQYF
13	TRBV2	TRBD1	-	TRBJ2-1	TGTGCCAGAAGGGGACAGGGATACAATGAGCAGTTCTTC	CARRGQGYNEQFF
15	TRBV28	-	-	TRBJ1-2	TGTGCCAGCAGCTTCCAGTCAGGGTTTAACTATGGCTACACCTTC	CASSFQSGFNYGYTF
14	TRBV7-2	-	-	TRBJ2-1	TGTGCCAGCAGCCGAGAAACAGGGTACAATGAGCAGTTCTTC	CASSRETGYNEQFF
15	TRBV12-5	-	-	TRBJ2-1	TGTGCTAGTGGCCCGTACAGGGCCCACTACAATGAGCAGTTCTTC	CASGPYRAHYNEQFF
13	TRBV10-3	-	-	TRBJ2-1	TGTGCCATCAGTGTTGGAGTATCGGGGGAGCAGTTCTTC	CAISVGVSGEQFF
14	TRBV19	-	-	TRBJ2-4	TGTGCCAGTAAAGACGGGGCGGGCAAAAACATTCAGTACTTC	CASKDGAGKNIQYF
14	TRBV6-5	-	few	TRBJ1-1	TGTGCCAGCAGCCCCCAGGGTTGGGACACTGAAGCTTTCTTT	CASSPQGWDTEAFF
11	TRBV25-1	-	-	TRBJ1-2	TGTGCCAGCAGTTTTACCTATGGCTACACCTTC	CASSFTYGYTF
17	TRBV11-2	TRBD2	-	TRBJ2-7	TGTGCCAGCAGCCCATACCCAACTAGCGGGGGGATTTACGAGCAGTACTTC	CASSPYPTSGGIYEQYF
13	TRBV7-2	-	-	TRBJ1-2	TGTGCCAGCAGGCCCGGGGGTCTGGGGGGCTACACCTTC	CASRPGGLGGYTF
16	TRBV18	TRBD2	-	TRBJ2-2	TGTGCCAGCTCACCATATGTGGGAGGGCGCACCGGGGAGCTGTTTTTT	CASSPYVGGRTGELFF
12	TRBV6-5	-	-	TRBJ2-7	TGTGCCAGCAGGGGGACGGCCTACGAGCAGTACTTC	CASRGTAYEQYF
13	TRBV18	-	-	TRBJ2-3	TGTGCCAGCTCACCACCGAACACAGATACGCAGTATTTT	CASSPPNTDTQYF
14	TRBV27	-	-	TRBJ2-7	TGTGCCAGCAGTCAACAGAGAAGCTCCTACGAGCAGTACTTC	CASSQQRSSYEQYF
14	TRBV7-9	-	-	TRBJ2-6	TGTGCCAGCAGCTTAGGGCCTGGGGCCAACGTCCTGACTTTC	CASSLGPGANVLTF